Following are 30 T cell receptor beta chains from one sample sequenced in a study of read filtering for tumor transcriptome and immune sequencing. Molecular barcoded adaptors covering alpha/delta and beta/gamma chains were used on 400 to 450 ng RNA. TCRdb re-called the reads through MiXCR, storing one row per CDR3 protein. The table shows over 40,000 distinct CDR3 sequences, with approximately 12% occurring only once. The sample was a population of CD138-negative cells sorted from bone marrow. The source of these receptors is a donor at least 40 years old with multiple myeloma.

This clonotype showed up many times. The chain links TRBV2 to TRBJ2-7, with D maybe TRBD1 (5 bases). CDR1 is SNHLY and CDR2 is FYNNEI in the germline V gene. V was pared by 3 bases and J by 7 bases, with 13 bases between. The CDR3 is 13 residues long. The CDR3 nucleotides read TGTGCCAGCAGTGATCTGGTTCAGGGTGAGCAGTACTTC. It is translated as CASSDLVQGEQYF.

This clonotype was detected ten times or more. Germline is not matched at one junction end, which may reflect a read error. The gene calls are TRBV11-2 and TRBJ1-2, with D possibly TRBD1 on 5 matching bases. Germline CDR1 reads SGHAT; CDR2 reads FQNNGV. This CDR3 contains 13 residues. CDR3 residues: CASSLEEDNHVAF. CDR3 nucleotide sequence: TGTGCCAGCAGCTTAGAAGAGGACAACCATGTCGCCTTC.

The table lists this clonotype with a few counts. A far larger clone is only one base removed, so a read error is likely. This chain links TRBV6-1 with TRBJ2-1; D is undetermined. The CDR3 is 12 residues long. The germline CDR1 and CDR2 sequences are MNHNS and SASEGT. The CDR3 sequence is CASSYPLNGQFF. CDR3 nucleotides: TGTGCCAGCAGTTACCCTTTGAATGGGCAGTTCTTC.

This clonotype was counted at least ten times. This chain connects TRBV7-8 to TRBJ2-4; TRBD2 aligns across 12 bases. The CDR3 is 16 amino acids. Germline trimming cut 5 bases from V and 5 bases from J; bases unmatched to any gene: 7. The germline V gene has CDR1 SGHVS and CDR2 FQNEAQ. This CDR3 reads CASSPWTSGNENIQYF. The CDR3 DNA is TGTGCCAGCAGCCCATGGACTAGCGGGAACGAAAACATTCAGTACTTC.

Written as DNA, the CDR3 is TGTGCCAGCATTCTGGGACAGGGATGGAATCAGCCCCAGCATTTT. Its protein is CASILGQGWNQPQHF. The genes are TRBV12-3 or TRBV12-4 and TRBJ1-5; 9 bases are shared with TRBD1. The CDR3 has 15 amino acids. The ends lost 7 bases at V and 4 bases at J; junction bases unmatched: 8.

There are many counts of this clonotype. V usage is TRBV11-2 and J usage is TRBJ2-5; the D call may be TRBD1 or TRBD2 (5 bases each). The CDR3 runs 15 residues. CDR1 is SGHAT and CDR2 is FQNNGV in the germline V gene. The V end was cut by 5 bases, the J end by 2 bases, with 15 bases between. In nucleotides, the CDR3 is TGTGCCAGCAGCCGGCAGTCGGGACCACAAGAGACCCAGTACTTC. Its protein is CASSRQSGPQETQYF. Full variable domain (rest looked up from reference TRBV11-2 and TRBJ2-5): EAGVAQSPRYKIIEKRQSVAFWCNPISGHATLYWYQQILGQGPKLLIQFQNNGVVDDSQLPKDRFSAERLKGVDSTLKIQPAKLEDSAVYLCASSRQSGPQETQYFGPGTRLLVL.

As regards this clonotype: A much more abundant neighbour one base away suggests this may be a read error. This chain links TRBV2 with TRBJ2-7; D gene ambiguous. Germline lookup yields CDR1 SNHLY and CDR2 FYNNEI. Trimming removed 7 bases at V and 2 bases at J, with 15 bases between. This CDR3 is built from 14 residues. The CDR3 DNA sequence: TGTGCCAGCACGCCCCAGGCGTCACCCTACGAGCAGTACTTC. This codes for CASTPQASPYEQYF.

This clonotype was observed many times. The chain links TRBV7-2 to TRBJ1-1, with D unresolved. The V and J ends lost 1 base and 1 base respectively, with 4 bases between them. The germline V gene encodes CDR1 SGHTA and CDR2 FQGNSA. CDR3 length: 13 amino acids. The CDR3: CASSLGRNTEAFF. In DNA, the CDR3 is TGTGCCAGCAGCTTAGGGAGGAACACTGAAGCTTTCTTT.

With respect to this clonotype: A far larger clone is one base from this, pointing to a likely read error. The V call is TRBV7-9, the J call TRBJ1-4; perhaps TRBD1 as D (5 bases). The CDR3 is 15 residues long. V was clipped by 0 bases and J by 7 bases, with 12 bases between them. CDR1 and CDR2 from the germline V gene are SEHNR and FQNEAQ (reference sequence). CDR3 sequence: CASSLAGGSSEKLFF. CDR3 DNA sequence: TGTGCCAGCAGCTTAGCGGGGGGGTCTAGTGAAAAACTGTTTTTT.

This clonotype has a count of ten or more. The genes are TRBV5-4 and TRBJ2-3, with 9 bases identical to TRBD2. This CDR3 comprises 15 residues. V was pared by 1 base and J by 4 bases, with 4 bases of the junction left unmatched. Germline CDR1 reads SGHNT; CDR2 reads YYREEE (reference sequence). The CDR3 DNA reads TGTGCCAGCAGCTTGCCTAGCGGGGCCCCAGATACGCAGTATTTT. Amino acid sequence: CASSLPSGAPDTQYF.

This clonotype was detected ten times or more. The chain joins TRBV9 to TRBJ2-2; 10 positions match TRBD2. The CDR3 is made up of 16 amino acids. From germline, CDR1 is SGDLS and CDR2 YYNGEE. Germline trimming cut 5 bases from V and 2 bases from J; bases unmatched to any gene: 6. CDR3 amino acids: CASRTGTSANTGELFF. The CDR3 region has the DNA TGTGCCAGCAGAACCGGGACTAGCGCTAACACCGGGGAGCTGTTTTTT.

This clonotype is classed as medium-sized. CDR3 sequence (DNA): TGTGCCAGCAGCCCTCCCCGAGCGGTGATTTACAATGAGCAGTTCTTC. It is translated as CASSPPRAVIYNEQFF. V is TRBV7-2 and J is TRBJ2-1, with D perhaps TRBD2 (5 bases). Germline loops: CDR1 SGHTA, CDR2 FQGNSA. This CDR3 has 16 amino acids. Between the trimmed V and J ends, which lost 5 bases and 4 bases, there was a span of 18 bases.

This clonotype was seen many times. The chain links TRBV12-3 or TRBV12-4 to TRBJ2-3; possible D gene TRBD2, 5 bases. This CDR3 comprises 15 residues. Trimming removed 7 bases at V and 2 bases at J, with 16 bases between. The CDR3 protein is CASTIGRPPTDTQYF. In nucleotides, the CDR3 is TGTGCCAGCACCATTGGGAGACCCCCCACAGATACGCAGTATTTT.

This clonotype was seen ten or more times. The V gene is TRBV5-6, the J gene TRBJ2-1; D is unresolved. The CDR3 totals 14 residues. Trimming cost V 0 bases and J 5 bases, with 9 bases left between them. CDR1 and CDR2 (germline): SGHDT, YYEEEE. The CDR3 loop is CASSLGRLDNEQFF. The CDR3 coding sequence is TGTGCCAGCAGCTTGGGAAGACTCGACAATGAGCAGTTCTTC.

Ten or more counts support this clonotype. V gene TRBV27 combines with J gene TRBJ2-3; 11 bases are a match to TRBD2. J was trimmed by 2 bases and V by 2 bases; bases with no gene match: 3. This CDR3 is built from 16 residues. Germline loops: CDR1 MNHEY, CDR2 SMNVEV (reference sequence). CDR3 DNA sequence: TGTGCCAGCAGTTTACTAGCGGGAGGATACACAGATACGCAGTATTTT. Protein sequence: CASSLLAGGYTDTQYF.

Of note for this clonotype: It is likely a read error: a sequence one base away is far more abundant. The V and J genes are TRBV7-9 and TRBJ2-1, with D unresolved. The CDR3 covers 15 residues. Germline V lookup: CDR1 SEHNR, CDR2 FQNEAQ (reference sequence). DNA for the CDR3: TGCGCCAGCAGCCAAGATTACGGAAACTACAAAGAGCAGTTCTTC. Its protein product is CASSQDYGNYKEQFF.

This clonotype was seen ten or more times. The chain couples TRBV29-1 to TRBJ1-4; D is possibly TRBD1 (5 bases). The CDR3 is made up of 16 amino acids. In germline, CDR1 is SQVTM, CDR2 ANQGSEA. Trimming pared 7 bases from V and 5 bases from J, leaving 23 bases between. CDR3 sequence: CSARFILPGANEKLFF. The CDR3 nucleotides read TGCAGCGCCAGGTTTATACTACCTGGGGCGAATGAAAAACTGTTTTTT.

This clonotype occurred many times. The V call is TRBV7-9, the J call TRBJ1-4; unclear D gene. Between the trimmed V and J ends, which lost 5 bases and 8 bases, there was a span of 12 bases. In germline, CDR1 is SEHNR, CDR2 FQNEAQ (reference sequence). The CDR3 is made up of 13 amino acids. For the CDR3, the DNA is TGTGCCAGCAGCCTGACTGTAGGGGAAAAACTGTTTTTT. This translates into CASSLTVGEKLFF.

As concerns this clonotype: Germline is not matched at one junction end, which may reflect a read error. This chain uses TRBV7-2 with TRBJ1-4; no reliable D call. The CDR3 has 14 amino acids. In germline, CDR1 is SGHTA, CDR2 FQGNSA. The CDR3 DNA is TGTGCCAGCTGCACCCCCCCAACTAATGAAAATCTGTTTTTT. Protein product: CASCTPPTNENLFF.

This clonotype was seen repeatedly, ten times or more. The genes are TRBV30 and TRBJ2-1; D possibly corresponds to TRBD2 (5 bases). Trimming took off 3 bases at V and 2 bases at J, with 8 bases between the two ends. CDR1 is GTSNPN, CDR2 SVGIG, per germline (reference sequence). The CDR3 spans 13 residues. The CDR3 is CAWRRGTYNEQFF. The CDR3 nucleotides read TGTGCCTGGAGACGGGGTACCTACAATGAGCAGTTCTTC.

With regard to this clonotype: A much larger clonotype is one base distant, so this may be a read error. The chain has TRBV7-8 and TRBJ1-5, with D possibly TRBD1 on 6 matching bases. This CDR3 contains 17 residues. CDR1 SGHVS and CDR2 FQNEAQ come from the germline V gene. V was cut by 2 bases and J by 2 bases, with 16 bases left in between. CDR3 in DNA: TGTGCCAGCAGCTTATCACCAGGGGCCCTGTGCAATCAGCCCCAGCATTTT. It is translated as CASSLSPGALCNQPQHF.

Details on this clonotype: A junction boundary mismatches the germline segment, possibly from a read error. The genes are TRBV4-3 and TRBJ2-1; 8 nucleotides match TRBD1. The CDR3 contains 15 residues. CDR1 is LGHNA, CDR2 YSLEER, per germline. Written as DNA, the CDR3 is TGCGCTAGCAGCCAAGAGAGGGACAGGTACATTGAGCAGTTCTTC. Its protein is CASSQERDRYIEQFF.

The CDR3 loop reads CASSPRTGVNSEQFF. The CDR3 nucleotides read TGTGCCAGCAGCCCCCGGACAGGGGTCAACAGTGAGCAGTTCTTC. The V call is TRBV14, the J call TRBJ2-1, with 9 bases fitting TRBD1. CDR3 length: 15 amino acids. V lost 4 bases to trimming and J lost 9 bases; unmatched junction nucleotides: 10. Per germline, CDR1 SGHDN and CDR2 FVKESK.

Many counts were recorded for this clonotype. The chain couples TRBV4-1 to TRBJ2-6, with TRBD1 as a possible D gene (6 bases). V shed 4 bases and J shed 0 bases, with 13 bases lying between them. The V gene's germline CDR1 is MGHRA and CDR2 YSYEKL. The CDR3 covers 17 residues. As DNA, the CDR3 is TGCGCCAGCAGCCGACCACAGGGCCTCTCTGGGGCCAACGTCCTGACTTTC. Its protein is CASSRPQGLSGANVLTF.

This clonotype showed up many times. This chain uses TRBV5-1 with TRBJ2-1; D not resolved. V dropped 1 base and J dropped 6 bases, with 8 bases sitting between them. Per the germline V gene, CDR1 is SGHRS and CDR2 is YFSETQ. This CDR3 has 13 amino acids. The CDR3: CASSLIYVNEQFF. The CDR3 DNA reads TGCGCCAGCAGCTTGATCTACGTCAATGAGCAGTTCTTC.

The sample holds many counts of this clonotype. The V and J genes are TRBV2 and TRBJ2-7, with TRBD1 as a possible D gene (6 bases). V gave up 1 base and J gave up 7 bases, with 17 bases separating them. CDR3 length equals 15 residues. Germline V CDR1 and CDR2: SNHLY, FYNNEI. CDR3 nucleotides: TGTGCCAGCAGTGAAGAGACAGGCCCGGCTCGGGAGCAGTACTTC. Encoded protein: CASSEETGPAREQYF.

This clonotype was seen more than once but under ten times. The gene calls are TRBV3-1 and TRBJ2-1; D may correspond to TRBD1 or TRBD2 (6 bases each). Deletions cut 0 bases from V and 7 bases from J, with 13 bases between. The CDR3 totals 15 residues. Germline CDR1 and CDR2: LGHDT and YNNKEL (reference sequence). This CDR3 is CASSQEGGGNNEQFF. The CDR3 bases are TGTGCCAGCAGCCAAGAAGGAGGGGGTAATAATGAGCAGTTCTTC.

This clonotype occurred many times. The V and J genes are TRBV7-9 and TRBJ2-1; TRBD1 might be the D (6 bases). Germline V lookup: CDR1 SEHNR, CDR2 FQNEAQ (reference sequence). The ends were cut back, 5 bases at V and 8 bases at J, with 16 bases in the middle. The CDR3 length is 14 residues. CDR3 bases: TGTGCCAGCAGCCCGCAGGGGTCGGCTTATGAGCAGTTCTTC. Translation gives CASSPQGSAYEQFF.

In this sample, this clonotype turned up many times. The V gene is TRBV11-2, the J gene TRBJ2-4; the D call may be TRBD1 or TRBD2 (5 bases each). The CDR3 length is 19 residues. Per the germline V gene, CDR1 is SGHAT and CDR2 is FQNNGV. Between the trimmed V and J ends, which lost 0 bases and 0 bases, there was a span of 18 bases. The CDR3 DNA follows: TGTGCCAGCAGCTTAGATGGGGGATCGATAATGATAGCCAAAAACATTCAGTACTTC. Protein product: CASSLDGGSIMIAKNIQYF.

This clonotype was counted at least ten times. The J gene is TRBJ2-1, the V gene TRBV12-3 or TRBV12-4; D uncertain. The CDR3 totals 11 residues. V was cut by 3 bases and J by 8 bases, with 5 bases left in between. The CDR3 coding sequence is TGTGCCAGCAGTTTTATGGATGAGCAGTTCTTC. Translation gives CASSFMDEQFF.